The 28 T cell receptor beta chains below were found in one sample sequenced in a study of shared clonotypes between healthy human individuals. Here immunoSEQ multiplex PCR was the method, and the copy in TCRdb shows in-frame clones only, minus some. The sample contains hundreds of thousands of clones, around three quarters of which appear only once. The sequencing input was PBMCs. All receptors come from a woman aged 40 to 50 in good health. Some clones in this sample may be carry-over from other donors' samples.

This chain joins TRBV11-2 and TRBJ1-4, with 12 nucleotides matching TRBD1. Looked up from germline, CDR1 is SGHAT and CDR2 is FQNNGV. The CDR3 totals 15 residues. The junction had 6 bases not matched to a gene; V was cut back by 6 bases and J by 7 bases. In DNA form, the CDR3 reads TGTGCCAGCAGGGCGGTGGGACAGGGGGCTGAAAAACTGTTTTTT. Translation: CASRAVGQGAEKLFF.

The chain links TRBV7-9 to TRBJ2-1, with D tentatively TRBD1 or TRBD2 (5 bases each). CDR1 is SEHNR and CDR2 is FQNEAQ in the germline V gene (reference sequence). V lost 0 bases, J lost 8 bases, and 17 bases lay in between. The CDR3 consists of 16 residues. CDR3 sequence: CASSLALVERGDEQFF. The DNA of the CDR3 is TGTGCCAGCAGCTTAGCGCTAGTCGAGAGGGGCGATGAGCAGTTCTTC. The full variable domain, completed using reference TRBV7-9 and TRBJ2-1, is DTGVSQNPRHKITKRGQNVTFRCDPISEHNRLYWYRQTLGQGPEFLTYFQNEAQLEKSRLLSDRFSAERPKGSFSTLEIQRTEQGDSAMYLCASSLALVERGDEQFFGPGTRLTVL.

The chain combines TRBV6-1 with TRBJ1-1, with TRBD1 matching 7 bases. V lost 4 bases, J lost 0 bases, and 8 bases stayed unmatched. In germline, CDR1 is MNHNS, CDR2 SASEGT. The CDR3 is 16 amino acids. CDR3: CASSADPGGMNTEAFF. In nucleotides, the CDR3 is TGTGCCAGCAGTGCTGACCCAGGGGGGATGAACACTGAAGCTTTCTTT.

The J gene is TRBJ2-5, the V gene TRBV11-1; D possibly matches TRBD1 or TRBD2 (5 bases each). V was trimmed by 5 bases and J by 7 bases, leaving 11 bases between them. The CDR3 contains 12 residues. Germline values: CDR1 SGHAT, CDR2 FQDESV (reference sequence). CDR3 region: CASSQNGGTQYF. Here the CDR3 DNA reads TGTGCCAGCAGCCAAAATGGGGGGACCCAGTACTTC.

This clone showed up just once. The rearrangement joins TRBV6-5 to TRBJ2-2; D is unresolved. From germline, CDR1 is MNHEY and CDR2 SVGAGI. V was clipped by 10 bases and J by 4 bases, with 13 bases between them. The CDR3 sequence is 13 residues long. CDR3 in amino acids: CATRSRLTGELFF. The CDR3 bases are TGTGCCACCCGGAGCCGGCTCACCGGGGAGCTGTTTTTT.

This sequence joins TRBV28 and TRBJ1-3, with 8 bases matching TRBD1. V lost 2 bases and J lost 0; bases outside the gene matches: 6. This CDR3 contains 17 residues. Per the germline V gene, CDR1 is MDHEN and CDR2 is SYDVKM. In DNA form, the CDR3 reads TGTGCCAGCAGTTTAAGTTCAGGGGGCGCCTCTGGAAACACCATATATTTT. As protein: CASSLSSGGASGNTIYF.

The chain is built from TRBV4-1 and TRBJ2-7; D not certain. The V gene's germline CDR1 is MGHRA and CDR2 YSYEKL. This CDR3 contains 15 residues. V dropped 3 bases and J dropped 0 bases, with 12 bases sitting between them. As DNA, the CDR3 is TGCGCCAGCAGCCAGCCTGGGCGGACCTCCTACGAGCAGTACTTC. It codes for CASSQPGRTSYEQYF.

V usage is TRBV15 and J usage is TRBJ2-3; perhaps TRBD1 as D (6 bases). Germline CDR1 and CDR2: LNHNV and YYDKDF (reference sequence). CDR3 length: 14 residues. Trimming cost V 3 bases and J 5 bases, with 12 bases left between them. The CDR3 sequence is CATSRLLQGDTQYF. The CDR3 nucleotides read TGTGCCACCAGCAGGCTCCTACAGGGAGATACGCAGTATTTT.

The gene calls are TRBV2 and TRBJ2-1, with unresolved D. CDR1 is SNHLY and CDR2 is FYNNEI in the germline V gene. The CDR3 is made up of 13 amino acids. Trimming took 6 bases from V and 5 from J, leaving 11 bases between them. As DNA, the CDR3 is TGTGCCAGCAGACAAGAACCACACAATGAGCAGTTCTTC. It translates to CASRQEPHNEQFF.

The chain is built from TRBV28 and TRBJ2-7; no clear D gene. The CDR3 length is 11 residues. V lost 3 bases, J lost 8 bases, and 8 bases lay in between. Per the germline V gene, CDR1 is MDHEN and CDR2 is SYDVKM. CDR3 residues: CASSFGPKQYF. The CDR3 bases are TGTGCCAGCAGTTTCGGACCGAAGCAGTACTTC.

The rearrangement links TRBV10-3 to TRBJ2-5, with 8 positions matching TRBD2. V lost 4 bases and J lost 2; bases outside the gene matches: 6. Per germline, CDR1 ENHRY and CDR2 SYGVKD. The CDR3 is 15 residues long. DNA for the CDR3: TGTGCCATCAGTGCCCCGGGGGGGCTTCAAGAGACCCAGTACTTC. Translation gives CAISAPGGLQETQYF.

The V and J genes are TRBV30 and TRBJ2-2, with D maybe TRBD2 (6 bases). The germline gives CDR1 GTSNPN, CDR2 SVGIG (reference sequence). V gave up 5 bases and J gave up 8 bases, with 21 bases separating them. The length of the CDR3 is 15 residues. CDR3 DNA sequence: TGTGCCTGGGGGTCTGGGCGGGGCCTAAGAGGGGAGCTGTTTTTT. It codes for CAWGSGRGLRGELFF.

The chain couples TRBV10-3 to TRBJ1-2, with TRBD1 matching over 8 bases. J gave up 8 bases and V 2 bases, and 10 bases lay outside the gene matches. CDR1 and CDR2 (germline): ENHRY, SYGVKD. This CDR3 is built from 15 residues. CDR3 region: CAISEGPQGAMGYTF. The CDR3, as DNA: TGTGCCATCAGTGAGGGCCCGCAGGGGGCTATGGGCTACACCTTC.

The J gene is TRBJ2-7, the V gene TRBV10-3; 8 bases are shared with TRBD2. The junction had 7 bases not matched to a gene; V was cut back by 2 bases and J by 4 bases. CDR1 ENHRY and CDR2 SYGVKD come from the germline V gene. This CDR3 comprises 15 residues. CDR3 sequence: CAISEAGGRMYEQYF. CDR3 DNA sequence: TGTGCCATCAGTGAGGCGGGCGGGAGGATGTACGAGCAGTACTTC.

This rearrangement joins TRBV18 to TRBJ2-7; TRBD1 agrees at 9 bases. The CDR3 runs to 14 residues. Germline CDR1 KGHSH, CDR2 LQKENI. V was pared by 5 bases and J by 5 bases, with 7 bases of the junction left unmatched. The CDR3 loop reads CASSTTGGRNEQYF. CDR3 nucleotides: TGTGCCAGCTCAACGACAGGGGGTCGGAACGAGCAGTACTTC.

The V and J genes are TRBV27 and TRBJ1-2; 8 bases map to TRBD1. V gave up 0 bases and J gave up 0 bases; unmatched junction bases: 6. The germline CDR1 and CDR2 sequences are MNHEY and SMNVEV (reference sequence). This CDR3 comprises 17 residues. CDR3 sequence (DNA): TGTGCCAGCAGTTTATCCTCTGTACAGGGGGCTAACTATGGCTACACCTTC. Its protein is CASSLSSVQGANYGYTF.

The chain combines TRBV6-6 with TRBJ2-2; TRBD2 matches 9 bases. The J segment lost 5 bases and the V segment lost 4 bases, leaving 2 bases of the junction unmatched. Germline V CDR1 and CDR2: MNHNY, SVGAGI (reference sequence). The CDR3 has 14 amino acids. CDR3 nucleotides: TGTGCCAGCAGTTCGAGCGGGAGGACCGGGGAGCTGTTTTTT. Residues: CASSSSGRTGELFF.

The V call is TRBV9, the J call TRBJ2-7, with 7 bases fitting TRBD1. The ends lost 2 bases at V and 3 bases at J; junction bases unmatched: 11. The CDR3 loop spans 16 amino acids. The germline gives CDR1 SGDLS, CDR2 YYNGEE. Here the CDR3 reads CASSVSTGVQFYEQYF. CDR3 DNA sequence: TGTGCCAGCAGCGTTAGTACAGGGGTGCAATTCTACGAGCAGTACTTC. Full variable domain (rest looked up from reference TRBV9 and TRBJ2-7): DSGVTQTPKHLITATGQRVTLRCSPRSGDLSVYWYQQSLDQGLQFLIQYYNGEERAKGNILERFSAQQFPDLHSELNLSSLELGDSALYFCASSVSTGVQFYEQYFGPGTRLTVT.

Of note for this clone: It differs at one base from a far larger clone, so likely a read error. Other nucleotide sequences in the sample specify the same CDR3. CDR3 residues: CAWRRGVSTYEQYF. CDR3 coding DNA: TGCGCCTGGAGGCGGGGGGTAAGCACCTACGAGCAGTACTTC. The gene calls are TRBV30 and TRBJ2-7; 8 nucleotides line up with TRBD2. CDR3 size: 14 residues. CDR1 and CDR2 (germline): GTSNPN, SVGIG (reference sequence).

CDR3 loop: CASSHTQGPGDTIYF. Here the CDR3 DNA reads TGCGCCAGCAGCCATACACAGGGGCCGGGGGACACCATATATTTT. This chain links TRBV4-1 with TRBJ1-3; 7 bases align to TRBD1. The CDR3 runs to 15 residues. CDR1 is MGHRA and CDR2 is YSYEKL in the germline V gene. V dropped 3 bases and J dropped 8; count of bases not matched to a gene: 10.

The chain carries TRBV5-1 and TRBJ2-3; D uncertain. V lost 1 base and J lost 6, with 12 bases in between. The CDR3 loop spans 14 amino acids. The germline CDR1 and CDR2 sequences are SGHRS and YFSETQ. In DNA, the CDR3 is TGCGCCAGCAGCTTGTCAGATGGTGGGGATACGCAGTATTTT. It codes for CASSLSDGGDTQYF.

This clone was seen a handful of times. The rearrangement uses TRBV20-1 and TRBJ2-7, with D perhaps matching TRBD1 (5 bases). The V end was cut by 6 bases, the J end by 5 bases, with 11 bases between. The CDR3 runs to 11 residues. Germline V CDR1 and CDR2: DFQATT, SNEGSKA (reference sequence). CDR3 in amino acids: CSALARDEQYF. CDR3 nucleotide sequence: TGCAGTGCGCTCGCCAGGGACGAGCAGTACTTC.

This chain joins TRBV18 and TRBJ2-3; D not certain. With 0 bases removed from V and 6 bases from J, the gap between germline ends came to 7 bases. The CDR3 consists of 13 residues. CDR1 is KGHSH, CDR2 LQKENI, per germline. The CDR3, as DNA: TGTGCCAGCTCACCACCCGTAGCCGATACGCAGTATTTT. The encoded protein is CASSPPVADTQYF.

This clone was detected only a few times. The chain recombines TRBV28 with TRBJ2-7; D gene ambiguous. Trimming removed 4 bases from V and 5 bases from J, with 15 bases in between. Germline V gene lookup returns CDR1 MDHEN and CDR2 SYDVKM. The CDR3 has 14 amino acids. The CDR3 spells CASSWTVLGNEQYF. DNA of the CDR3: TGTGCCAGCAGTTGGACGGTGCTGGGGAACGAGCAGTACTTC.

Comments on this clone: The identical CDR3 is also encoded by other nucleotide sequences in the sample. This chain connects TRBV28 to TRBJ2-3; TRBD2 matches 7 bases. The CDR3 totals 16 residues. After removal of 4 bases from V and 0 bases from J, the junction contained 7 bases not matched to a gene. Germline CDR1 MDHEN, CDR2 SYDVKM. The CDR3 is CASSSSSGTSTDTQYF. DNA of the CDR3: TGTGCCAGCAGTTCGTCTAGCGGAACTAGCACAGATACGCAGTATTTT.

The genes are TRBV9 and TRBJ2-7; D is possibly TRBD1 or TRBD2 (5 bases each). The CDR3 is 14 residues long. From germline, CDR1 is SGDLS and CDR2 YYNGEE. With 3 bases removed from V and 3 bases from J, the gap between germline ends came to 13 bases. The CDR3 protein is CASSGDPHHYEQYF. As DNA, the CDR3 is TGTGCCAGCAGCGGGGACCCACACCACTACGAGCAGTACTTC. The full variable domain, completed using reference TRBV9 and TRBJ2-7, is DSGVTQTPKHLITATGQRVTLRCSPRSGDLSVYWYQQSLDQGLQFLIQYYNGEERAKGNILERFSAQQFPDLHSELNLSSLELGDSALYFCASSGDPHHYEQYFGPGTRLTVT.

Comments on this clone: In the same sample, other DNA sequences code for this CDR3. V and J are TRBV5-1 and TRBJ2-7; 8 bases are a match to TRBD2. This CDR3 is 14 amino acids long. Germline CDR1 reads SGHRS; CDR2 reads YFSETQ. Germline trimming cut 0 bases from V and 3 bases from J; bases unmatched to any gene: 2. The CDR3 reads CASSLGTSSYEQYF. In DNA form, the CDR3 reads TGCGCCAGCAGCTTGGGGACTAGCAGCTACGAGCAGTACTTC.

This chain joins TRBV2 and TRBJ1-2; a weak D match, TRBD1 (5 bases). The CDR3 runs to 14 residues. Germline lookup yields CDR1 SNHLY and CDR2 FYNNEI. V lost 4 bases and J lost 5, with 14 bases in between. Here the CDR3 DNA reads TGTGCCAGCAGTGGGCGGGGGGGGATTTATGGCTACACCTTC. This translates into CASSGRGGIYGYTF.